This TCR beta chain originates from a study of response to subunit inactivated influenza vaccine. Study-wide points: Authors suggested few new T cells are recruited by each seasonal influenza vaccination.

One entry per CDR3 protein results from TCRdb running MiXCR on the RT-PCR reads. Of 860,000 or so distinct CDR3 sequences detected, approximately 21% appear once; the ten largest clones hold roughly a tenth. Trimming took 0 bases from V and 0 from J, leaving 12 bases between them. CDR1 and CDR2 from the germline V gene are LGHNA and YSLEER. CDR3 length: 17 residues. Many counts were recorded for this clonotype. What it recognizes is unknown. This TCR came from a man aged 45-60 years who received an inactivated influenza vaccine. This chain joins TRBV4-3 and TRBJ2-1; D might be TRBD1 (5 bases). The source was PBMCs from blood, collected approximately 5 days after vaccination. The CDR3 bases are TGCGCCAGCAGCCAAGATCTGAGCGACAGCTCCTACAATGAGCAGTTCTTC. Translation: CASSQDLSDSSYNEQFF.